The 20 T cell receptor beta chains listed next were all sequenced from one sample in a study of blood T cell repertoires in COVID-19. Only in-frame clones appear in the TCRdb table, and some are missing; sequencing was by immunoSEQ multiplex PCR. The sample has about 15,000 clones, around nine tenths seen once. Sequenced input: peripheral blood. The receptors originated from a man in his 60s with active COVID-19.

CDR3 bases: TGTGCCAGTAGTAGGTATTCCACTGAAAATGAAAAACTGTTTTTT. Translation: CASSRYSTENEKLFF. This rearrangement joins TRBV19 to TRBJ1-4; no clear D. Trimming took 4 bases from V and 5 from J, leaving 14 bases between them. The germline V gene has CDR1 LNHDA and CDR2 SQIVND (reference sequence). The CDR3 runs to 15 residues.

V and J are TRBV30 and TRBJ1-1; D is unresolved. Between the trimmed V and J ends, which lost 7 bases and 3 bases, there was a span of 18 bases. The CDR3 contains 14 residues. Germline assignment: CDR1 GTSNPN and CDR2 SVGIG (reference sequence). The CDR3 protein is CASSFGGRYTEAFF. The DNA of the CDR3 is TGTGCCTCGTCGTTTGGCGGTAGGTACACTGAAGCTTTCTTT.

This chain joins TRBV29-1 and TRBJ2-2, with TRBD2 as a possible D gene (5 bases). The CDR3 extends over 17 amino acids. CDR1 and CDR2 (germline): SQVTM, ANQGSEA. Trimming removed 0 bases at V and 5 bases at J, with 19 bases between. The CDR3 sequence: CSVEDQYGTSGTGELFF. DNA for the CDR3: TGCAGCGTTGAAGATCAGTATGGCACGTCGGGAACCGGGGAGCTGTTTTTT.

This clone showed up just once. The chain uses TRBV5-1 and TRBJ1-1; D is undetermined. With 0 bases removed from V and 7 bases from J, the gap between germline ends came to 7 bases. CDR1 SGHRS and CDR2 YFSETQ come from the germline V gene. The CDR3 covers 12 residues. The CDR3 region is CASSLDGIEAFF. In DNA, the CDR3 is TGCGCCAGCAGCTTGGACGGGATTGAAGCTTTCTTT.

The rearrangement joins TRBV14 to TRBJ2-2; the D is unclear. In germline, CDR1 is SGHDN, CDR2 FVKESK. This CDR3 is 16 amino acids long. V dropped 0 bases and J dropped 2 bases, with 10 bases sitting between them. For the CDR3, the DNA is TGTGCCAGCAGCCAAGAAGGTCGGAGCAACACCGGGGAGCTGTTTTTT. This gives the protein CASSQEGRSNTGELFF.

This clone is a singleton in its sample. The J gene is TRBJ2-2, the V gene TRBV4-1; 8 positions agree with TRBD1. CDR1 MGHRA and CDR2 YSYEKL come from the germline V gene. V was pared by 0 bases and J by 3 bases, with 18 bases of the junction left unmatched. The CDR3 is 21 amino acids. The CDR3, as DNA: TGCGCCAGCAGCCAAGATGGCAGGGGGCCCCCAGATAGCAGTTACACCGGGGAGCTGTTTTTT. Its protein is CASSQDGRGPPDSSYTGELFF.

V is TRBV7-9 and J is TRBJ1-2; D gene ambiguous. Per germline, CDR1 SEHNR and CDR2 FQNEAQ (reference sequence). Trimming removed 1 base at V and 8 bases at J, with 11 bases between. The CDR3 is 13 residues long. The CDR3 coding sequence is TGTGCCAGCAGCTTAGACGCAGGTTACGGCTACACCTTC. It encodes CASSLDAGYGYTF. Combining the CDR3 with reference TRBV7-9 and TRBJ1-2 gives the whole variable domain DTGVSQNPRHKITKRGQNVTFRCDPISEHNRLYWYRQTLGQGPEFLTYFQNEAQLEKSRLLSDRFSAERPKGSFSTLEIQRTEQGDSAMYLCASSLDAGYGYTFGSGTRLTVV.

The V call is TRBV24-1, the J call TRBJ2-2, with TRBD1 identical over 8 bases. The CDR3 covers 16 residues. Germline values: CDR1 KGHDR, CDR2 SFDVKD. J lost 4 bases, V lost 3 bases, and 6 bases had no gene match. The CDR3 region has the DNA TGTGCCACCAGTGATCCCCGGACAGGGCTCACCGGGGAGCTGTTTTTT. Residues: CATSDPRTGLTGELFF.

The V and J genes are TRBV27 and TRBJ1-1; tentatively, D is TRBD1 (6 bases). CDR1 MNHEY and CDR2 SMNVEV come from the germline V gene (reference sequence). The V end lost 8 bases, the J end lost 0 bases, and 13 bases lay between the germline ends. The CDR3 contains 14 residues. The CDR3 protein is CASWGTTLNTEAFF. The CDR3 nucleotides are TGTGCCAGCTGGGGGACAACCCTGAACACTGAAGCTTTCTTT.

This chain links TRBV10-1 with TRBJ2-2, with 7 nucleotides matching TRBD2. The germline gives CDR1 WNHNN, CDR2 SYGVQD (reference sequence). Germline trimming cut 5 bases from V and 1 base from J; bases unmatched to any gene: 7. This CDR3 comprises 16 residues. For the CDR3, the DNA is TGCGCCAGCAGTTCCTCGACTAGCCGGAACACCGGGGAGCTGTTTTTT. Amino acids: CASSSSTSRNTGELFF.

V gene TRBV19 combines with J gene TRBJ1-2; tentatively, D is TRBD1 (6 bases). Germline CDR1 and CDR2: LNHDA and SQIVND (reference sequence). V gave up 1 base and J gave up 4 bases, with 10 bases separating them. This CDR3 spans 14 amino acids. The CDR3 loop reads CASSIARTAYGYTF. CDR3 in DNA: TGTGCCAGTAGTATAGCTCGGACAGCCTATGGCTACACCTTC.

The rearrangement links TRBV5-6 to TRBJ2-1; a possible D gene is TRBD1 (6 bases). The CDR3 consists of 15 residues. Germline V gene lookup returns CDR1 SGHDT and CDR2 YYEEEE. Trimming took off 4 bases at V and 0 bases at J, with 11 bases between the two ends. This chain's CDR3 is CASSSDRSSYNEQFF. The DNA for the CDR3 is TGTGCCAGCAGCAGTGACAGGTCCTCCTACAATGAGCAGTTCTTC.

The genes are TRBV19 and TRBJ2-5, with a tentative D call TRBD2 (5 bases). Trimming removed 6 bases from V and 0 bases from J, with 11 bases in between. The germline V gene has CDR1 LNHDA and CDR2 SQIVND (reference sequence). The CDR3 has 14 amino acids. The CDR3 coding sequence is TGTGCCAGTAGCCGACCGGGAAACCAAGAGACCCAGTACTTC. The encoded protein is CASSRPGNQETQYF. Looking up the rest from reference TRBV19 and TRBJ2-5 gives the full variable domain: DGGITQSPKYLFRKEGQNVTLSCEQNLNHDAMYWYRQDPGQGLRLIYYSQIVNDFQKGDIAEGYSVSREKKESFPLTVTSAQKNPTAFYLCASSRPGNQETQYFGPGTRLLVL.

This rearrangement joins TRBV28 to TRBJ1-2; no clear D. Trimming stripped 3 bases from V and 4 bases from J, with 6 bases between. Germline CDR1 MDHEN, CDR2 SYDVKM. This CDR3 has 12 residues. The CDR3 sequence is CASSLEGYGYTF. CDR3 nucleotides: TGTGCCAGCAGTTTGGAGGGCTATGGCTACACCTTC.

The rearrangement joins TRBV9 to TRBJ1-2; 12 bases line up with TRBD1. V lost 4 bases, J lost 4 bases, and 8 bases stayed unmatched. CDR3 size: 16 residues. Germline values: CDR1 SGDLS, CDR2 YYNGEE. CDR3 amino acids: CASSPRGTGGSYGYTF. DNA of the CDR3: TGTGCCAGCAGCCCCCGTGGGACAGGGGGCTCCTATGGCTACACCTTC.

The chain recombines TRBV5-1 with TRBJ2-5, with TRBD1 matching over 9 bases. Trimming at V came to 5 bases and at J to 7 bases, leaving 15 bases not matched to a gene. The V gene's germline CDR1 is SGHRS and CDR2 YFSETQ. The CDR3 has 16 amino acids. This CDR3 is CASRDHDRTGAGTQYF. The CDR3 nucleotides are TGCGCCAGCAGGGACCACGACCGGACAGGGGCAGGGACCCAGTACTTC.

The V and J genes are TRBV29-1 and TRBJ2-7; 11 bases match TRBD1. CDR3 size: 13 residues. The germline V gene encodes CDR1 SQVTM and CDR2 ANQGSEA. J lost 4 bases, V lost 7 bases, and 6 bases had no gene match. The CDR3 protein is CSAGQGALYEQYF. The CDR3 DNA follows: TGCAGCGCCGGACAGGGGGCCTTGTACGAGCAGTACTTC.

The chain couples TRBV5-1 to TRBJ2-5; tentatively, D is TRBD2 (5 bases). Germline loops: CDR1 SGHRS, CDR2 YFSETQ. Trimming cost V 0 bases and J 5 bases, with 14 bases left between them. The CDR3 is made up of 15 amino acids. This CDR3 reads CASSLVPGSGETQYF. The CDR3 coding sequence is TGCGCCAGCAGCTTGGTTCCAGGATCGGGGGAGACCCAGTACTTC.

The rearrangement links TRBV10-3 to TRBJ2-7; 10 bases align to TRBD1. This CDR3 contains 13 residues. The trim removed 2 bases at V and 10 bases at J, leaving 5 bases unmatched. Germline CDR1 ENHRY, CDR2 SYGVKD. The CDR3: CAISETGTGDQYV. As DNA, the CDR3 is TGTGCCATCAGTGAGACCGGGACAGGGGATCAGTACGTC.

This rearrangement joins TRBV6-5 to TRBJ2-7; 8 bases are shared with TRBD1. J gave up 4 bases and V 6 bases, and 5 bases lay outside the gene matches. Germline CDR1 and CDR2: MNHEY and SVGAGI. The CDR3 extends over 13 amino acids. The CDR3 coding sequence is TGTGCCAGCAGATGGACAGGGCTTTACGAGCAGTACGTC. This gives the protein CASRWTGLYEQYV.